These 20 T cell receptor beta chains were all obtained from the same sample, sequenced in a study of cytomegalovirus exposure and HLA in healthy donors. PCR involved 60 Vbeta and 13 Jbeta primers. Assay: immunoSEQ multiplex PCR; the TCRdb copy retains only in-frame clones and omits some. Counted here are some 120,000 clones, about 79% occurring once; the ten biggest clones make up about 2%. Sequenced sample: PBMCs. These receptors were collected from a human donor in good health.

The V call is TRBV10-1, the J call TRBJ1-1; 7 bases fit TRBD1. Germline V gives CDR1 WNHNN, CDR2 SYGVQD (reference sequence). V shed 6 bases and J 1 base; nucleotides not matched to a gene: 17. The CDR3 is 18 amino acids. In nucleotides, the CDR3 is TGCGCCAGCAGGCAAGGGGGCAAGGCGGGTGGTGGGAACACTGAAGCTTTCTTT. This encodes CASRQGGKAGGGNTEAFF.

The chain has TRBV5-6 and TRBJ1-2; D not resolved. Trimming took 0 bases from V and 2 from J, leaving 8 bases between them. Germline V gives CDR1 SGHDT, CDR2 YYEEEE. This CDR3 has 14 amino acids. CDR3 in amino acids: CASSLVGRNYGYTF. In DNA, the CDR3 is TGTGCCAGCAGCTTGGTAGGGAGGAACTATGGCTACACCTTC.

The chain has TRBV30 and TRBJ1-3; D may be TRBD1 (5 bases). The CDR3 contains 15 residues. The germline V and J ends were trimmed by 2 bases and 2 bases, with 13 bases remaining between them. Per the germline V gene, CDR1 is GTSNPN and CDR2 is SVGIG (reference sequence). The CDR3 loop is CAWSFVRAAGNTIYF. The CDR3 region has the DNA TGTGCCTGGAGTTTCGTCAGGGCGGCTGGAAACACCATATATTTT.

V gene TRBV11-2 combines with J gene TRBJ2-1, with 11 bases aligning to TRBD2. The trim removed 5 bases at V and 10 bases at J, leaving 10 bases unmatched. The CDR3 sequence is 15 residues long. The germline CDR1 and CDR2 sequences are SGHAT and FQNNGV. The CDR3 nucleotides are TGTGCCAGCAGCGGAACTAGCGGGAGAAGTAACGAGCAGTTCTTC. Encoded protein: CASSGTSGRSNEQFF. Based on the CDR3 plus reference TRBV11-2 and TRBJ2-1, the full variable domain is EAGVAQSPRYKIIEKRQSVAFWCNPISGHATLYWYQQILGQGPKLLIQFQNNGVVDDSQLPKDRFSAERLKGVDSTLKIQPAKLEDSAVYLCASSGTSGRSNEQFFGPGTRLTVL.

J is TRBJ2-1 and V is TRBV6-5; the match to TRBD2 covers 8 bases. Germline values: CDR1 MNHEY, CDR2 SVGAGI. This CDR3 contains 13 residues. J gave up 5 bases and V 8 bases, and 5 bases lay outside the gene matches. DNA for the CDR3: TGTGCCAGCTCCGGGAGGGGCCACAATGAGCAGTTCTTC. Protein: CASSGRGHNEQFF.

The chain recombines TRBV18 with TRBJ2-1; 10 nucleotides agree with TRBD2. After removal of 3 bases from V and 4 bases from J, the junction contained 3 bases not matched to a gene. The V gene's germline CDR1 is KGHSH and CDR2 LQKENI. This CDR3 contains 15 residues. The CDR3 spells CASSPKREGYNEQFF. Written as DNA, the CDR3 is TGTGCCAGCTCACCTAAGCGGGAGGGTTACAATGAGCAGTTCTTC.

The V gene is TRBV5-4, the J gene TRBJ1-2, with D perhaps TRBD1 (6 bases). From germline, CDR1 is SGHNT and CDR2 YYREEE (reference sequence). Trimming stripped 4 bases from V and 6 bases from J, with 16 bases between. The CDR3 length is 14 residues. CDR3 nucleotide sequence: TGTGCCAGCAGCCGGGGGGGGGCAGCAGATGGCTACACCTTC. Translating it yields CASSRGGAADGYTF. The whole variable domain, remainder taken from reference TRBV5-4 and TRBJ1-2, is ETGVTQSPTHLIKTRGQQVTLRCSSQSGHNTVSWYQQALGQGPQFIFQYYREEENGRGNFPPRFSGLQFPNYSSELNVNALELDDSALYLCASSRGGAADGYTFGSGTRLTVV.

The V and J genes are TRBV5-1 and TRBJ2-4, with D tentatively TRBD1 (6 bases). The germline V gene encodes CDR1 SGHRS and CDR2 YFSETQ. V dropped 4 bases and J dropped 7 bases, with 15 bases sitting between them. The CDR3 contains 14 residues. The CDR3 region has the DNA TGCGCCAGCAGCGGCTCAGGGACACTGAACATTCAGTACTTC. Its translation is CASSGSGTLNIQYF.

The rearrangement links TRBV6-1 to TRBJ2-7; 11 bases map to TRBD2. Germline CDR1 is MNHNS and CDR2 is SASEGT. After removal of 2 bases from V and 3 bases from J, the junction contained 6 bases not matched to a gene. This CDR3 has 16 residues. The CDR3 DNA reads TGTGCCAGCAGTGAAAAGTGGGGACTAGCGGTCTACGAGCAGTACTTC. Amino acid sequence: CASSEKWGLAVYEQYF.

The chain is built from TRBV5-1 and TRBJ2-2; TRBD1 aligns across 9 bases. The CDR3 has 16 residues. Per germline, CDR1 SGHRS and CDR2 YFSETQ. The ends lost 3 bases at V and 2 bases at J; junction bases unmatched: 5. DNA of the CDR3: TGCGCCAGCAGCTCACAGGGGGCGATTAACACCGGGGAGCTGTTTTTT. Translating gives CASSSQGAINTGELFF.

The chain employs TRBV19 and TRBJ2-5, with 8 bases fitting TRBD1. Germline V gene sequence: CDR1 LNHDA, CDR2 SQIVND (reference sequence). After removal of 4 bases from V and 5 bases from J, the junction contained 3 bases not matched to a gene. The CDR3 extends over 13 amino acids. CDR3 in amino acids: CASSNRGSETQYF. The CDR3, as DNA: TGTGCCAGTAGTAACAGGGGGTCGGAGACCCAGTACTTC.

J is TRBJ2-7 and V is TRBV11-2; 7 bases are shared with TRBD2. The CDR3 has 14 residues. With V trimmed by 7 bases and J by 2 bases, 8 bases remained unmatched. Germline V gene lookup returns CDR1 SGHAT and CDR2 FQNNGV. CDR3: CASTGRGLAYEQYF. In nucleotides, the CDR3 is TGTGCCAGCACAGGGCGAGGACTAGCCTACGAGCAGTACTTC.

The J gene is TRBJ2-1, the V gene TRBV28; 8 bases agree with TRBD1. The CDR3 sequence is 15 residues long. V shed 4 bases, J shed 10 bases, and the junction held 12 bases outside the gene matches. Germline CDR1 MDHEN, CDR2 SYDVKM. The CDR3 DNA reads TGTGCCAGCAGTTCCCGGACAGGGTTGAAGAAGGAGCAGTTCTTC. Residues: CASSSRTGLKKEQFF.

The genes are TRBV7-7 and TRBJ2-5, with D tentatively TRBD2 (5 bases). Trimming removed 5 bases at V and 0 bases at J, with 16 bases between. This CDR3 has 16 amino acids. The germline CDR1 and CDR2 sequences are SSHAT and FNYEAQ (reference sequence). CDR3 sequence: CASSKIAGMDQETQYF. In DNA, the CDR3 is TGTGCCAGCAGCAAAATCGCCGGGATGGACCAAGAGACCCAGTACTTC.

The V and J genes are TRBV7-9 and TRBJ2-1, with 8 bases aligning to TRBD1. Losses at the gene ends were 1 base for V and 4 bases for J; bases not matched to a gene: 0. CDR3 length: 14 residues. Germline CDR1 is SEHNR and CDR2 is FQNEAQ (reference sequence). CDR3 nucleotides: TGTGCCAGCAGCTTAGGGACAGGGTACAATGAGCAGTTCTTC. Translating gives CASSLGTGYNEQFF.

The CDR3 loop reads CAWSWGQGNEKLFF. DNA of the CDR3: TGTGCCTGGAGCTGGGGACAGGGGAATGAAAAACTGTTTTTT. This sequence joins TRBV30 and TRBJ1-4; 10 positions agree with TRBD1. CDR1 is GTSNPN and CDR2 is SVGIG in the germline V gene (reference sequence). V was clipped by 3 bases and J by 5 bases; unmatched bases: 3. The length of the CDR3 is 14 residues.

This chain uses TRBV19 with TRBJ2-7, with TRBD1 as a possible D gene (6 bases). Germline CDR1 reads LNHDA; CDR2 reads SQIVND (reference sequence). There are 14 residues in the CDR3. Trimming cost V 5 bases and J 0 bases, with 11 bases left between them. The CDR3 nucleotides read TGTGCCAGTAGTCCGGGACAATACTCCTACGAGCAGTACTTC. This codes for CASSPGQYSYEQYF. Filled out from reference TRBV19 and TRBJ2-7, the complete variable domain reads DGGITQSPKYLFRKEGQNVTLSCEQNLNHDAMYWYRQDPGQGLRLIYYSQIVNDFQKGDIAEGYSVSREKKESFPLTVTSAQKNPTAFYLCASSPGQYSYEQYFGPGTRLTVT.

CDR3 loop: CASSPPQRESFEQYF. The CDR3 nucleotides read TGCGCCAGCAGCCCCCCCCAGCGGGAGTCGTTCGAGCAGTACTTC. The V call is TRBV5-1, the J call TRBJ2-7, with TRBD2 matching over 8 bases. The CDR3 has 15 amino acids. Germline trimming cut 4 bases from V and 6 bases from J; bases unmatched to any gene: 12. The germline CDR1 and CDR2 sequences are SGHRS and YFSETQ.

This clone showed up just a few times. The V gene is TRBV7-2, the J gene TRBJ1-2; TRBD1 might be the D (6 bases). Germline V CDR1 and CDR2: SGHTA, FQGNSA. Deletions cut 4 bases from V and 0 bases from J, with 12 bases between. This CDR3 has 15 amino acids. CDR3 in amino acids: CASSSRTESNYGYTF. For the CDR3, the DNA is TGTGCCAGCAGCTCCAGGACAGAATCTAACTATGGCTACACCTTC.

The chain uses TRBV4-2 and TRBJ1-4; unclear D gene. Trimming cost V 4 bases and J 3 bases, with 15 bases left between them. In germline, CDR1 is LGHNA, CDR2 YNFKEQ. The CDR3 has 16 residues. Here the CDR3 DNA reads TGTGCCAGCAGCCCAGAGGAGGGTTGGGCTAATGAAAAACTGTTTTTT. Protein product: CASSPEEGWANEKLFF.